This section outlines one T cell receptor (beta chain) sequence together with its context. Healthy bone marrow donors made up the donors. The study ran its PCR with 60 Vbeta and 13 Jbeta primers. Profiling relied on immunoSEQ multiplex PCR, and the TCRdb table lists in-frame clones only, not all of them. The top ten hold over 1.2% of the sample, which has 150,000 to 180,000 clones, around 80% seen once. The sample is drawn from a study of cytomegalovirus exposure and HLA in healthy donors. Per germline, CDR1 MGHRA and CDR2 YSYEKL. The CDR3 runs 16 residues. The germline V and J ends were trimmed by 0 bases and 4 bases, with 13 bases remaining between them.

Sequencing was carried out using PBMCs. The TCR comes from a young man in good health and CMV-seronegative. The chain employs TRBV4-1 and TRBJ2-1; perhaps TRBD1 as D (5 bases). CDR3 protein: CASSQEGATLYNEQFF. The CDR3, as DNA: TGCGCCAGCAGCCAAGAAGGGGCCACTTTGTACAATGAGCAGTTCTTC.